These 20 T cell receptor beta chains came from one sample sequenced in a study of blood T cells in healthy people across ages. It was with a sample-barcoded 5' primer and a J-beta primer mix that a second PCR of about 7 to 12 cycles was run. From the 5' RACE reads, TCRdb called clonotypes with MiXCR, one entry per CDR3 protein. Of about a million distinct CDR3 sequences listed, approximately 49% are singletons. Sequencing was performed on blood. These receptor sequences come from a man aged 30 to 45 in good health.

The chain is built from TRBV6-2 or TRBV6-3 and TRBJ2-5; 12 positions agree with TRBD1. The germline gives CDR1 MNHEY, CDR2 SVGEGT. V dropped 5 bases and J dropped 11; count of bases not matched to a gene: 15. The CDR3 is 16 amino acids. CDR3 nucleotides: TGTGCCAGCAGTCGCCAGGGACAGGGGGCAAATCGGGAGCAGTACTTC. Its protein product is CASSRQGQGANREQYF.

The chain combines TRBV5-6 with TRBJ2-5, with D perhaps matching TRBD1 (6 bases). The germline gives CDR1 SGHDT, CDR2 YYEEEE. Trimming stripped 0 bases from V and 2 bases from J, with 14 bases between. The CDR3 is 16 amino acids. The CDR3 DNA is TGTGCCAGCAGCTTGGTGACAGGACCTCCGCAAGAGACCCAGTACTTC. It specifies CASSLVTGPPQETQYF.

This clonotype was observed a handful of times. V gene TRBV6-5 combines with J gene TRBJ2-6; D is unclear. CDR1 is MNHEY and CDR2 is SVGAGI in the germline V gene. V was shortened by 6 bases and J by 2 bases, with 11 bases between the two germline ends. There are 15 residues in the CDR3. This CDR3 reads CASRLEVAGANVLTF. In DNA form, the CDR3 reads TGTGCCAGCAGGCTCGAGGTCGCTGGGGCCAACGTCCTGACTTTC.

The chain links TRBV24-1 to TRBJ2-1; D possibly corresponds to TRBD1 (7 bases). Per germline, CDR1 KGHDR and CDR2 SFDVKD. This CDR3 has 15 residues. V lost 3 bases and J lost 4, with 12 bases in between. CDR3 DNA: TGTGCCACCAGTGATCCAGGGGGGAGGTACAATGAGCAGTTCTTC. It yields the protein CATSDPGGRYNEQFF.

This sequence joins TRBV7-3 and TRBJ1-1; the D gene is possibly TRBD1 (5 bases). V was clipped by 5 bases and J by 0 bases, with 13 bases between them. CDR1 SGHTA and CDR2 FQGTGA come from the germline V gene. This CDR3 is 15 amino acids long. The CDR3 here is CASSDFGALNTEAFF. CDR3 nucleotide sequence: TGTGCCAGCAGCGATTTTGGGGCGCTGAACACTGAAGCTTTCTTT.

The chain has TRBV5-8 and TRBJ2-1; D call uncertain. Trimming took off 4 bases at V and 2 bases at J, with 19 bases between the two ends. Germline V lookup: CDR1 SGHTS, CDR2 YDEGEE. The CDR3 extends over 17 amino acids. The CDR3 nucleotides read TGTGCCAGCAGCCTCGAGCCAAAAGGTCTCGCCTACAATGAGCAGTTCTTC. Translating gives CASSLEPKGLAYNEQFF.

The chain has TRBV4-2 and TRBJ2-7; maybe TRBD2 (6 bases). The germline gives CDR1 LGHNA, CDR2 YNFKEQ. The CDR3 is made up of 14 amino acids. Trimming stripped 1 base from V and 2 bases from J, with 9 bases between. For the CDR3, the DNA is TGTGCCAGCAGCCAAGGGGACTTACCCTACGAGCAGTACTTC. Translation: CASSQGDLPYEQYF.

The chain couples TRBV7-2 to TRBJ1-1; TRBD1 is a possible D gene (6 bases). This CDR3 comprises 15 residues. The V and J ends lost 5 bases and 5 bases respectively, with 18 bases between them. Germline V lookup: CDR1 SGHTA, CDR2 FQGNSA. The CDR3 loop is CASSPGATGRTEAFF. Here the CDR3 DNA reads TGTGCCAGCAGCCCCGGGGCCACAGGGAGGACTGAAGCTTTCTTT.

The CDR3 here is CSAPEVTGFEQYF. The DNA of the CDR3 is TGCAGTGCTCCAGAAGTGACAGGGTTCGAGCAGTACTTC. The V and J genes are TRBV20-1 and TRBJ2-7, with 7 bases aligning to TRBD1. Unmatched junction bases numbered 10, after V lost 5 bases and J lost 6 bases. Per the germline V gene, CDR1 is DFQATT and CDR2 is SNEGSKA (reference sequence). The CDR3 is 13 amino acids.

This clonotype was picked up a small number of times. The chain combines TRBV4-2 with TRBJ2-7; D is uncertain. Germline CDR1 and CDR2: LGHNA and YNFKEQ. The V gene lost 4 bases and the J gene lost 7 bases, with 17 bases spanning the gap. This CDR3 comprises 14 residues. The CDR3 spells CASSPDHFGREQYF. CDR3 DNA: TGTGCCAGCAGCCCCGACCACTTTGGGCGGGAGCAGTACTTC.

The CDR3 protein is CASSLGGGRPQHF. Written as DNA, the CDR3 is TGTGCCAGCAGCTTAGGTGGAGGGAGGCCCCAGCATTTT. The chain is built from TRBV7-8 and TRBJ1-5; D ambiguous. V was cut by 1 base and J by 9 bases, with 10 bases left in between. Germline V gives CDR1 SGHVS, CDR2 FQNEAQ. This CDR3 spans 13 amino acids.

This clonotype was detected a few times. V gene TRBV2 combines with J gene TRBJ2-1, with 8 positions matching TRBD1. The CDR3 runs to 13 residues. Germline V CDR1 and CDR2: SNHLY, FYNNEI. The V segment lost 7 bases and the J segment 9 bases; nucleotides outside the gene matches: 8. CDR3 in DNA: TGTGCCAGCATCGGCCAGGGGGCGATTGAGCAGTTCTTC. It codes for CASIGQGAIEQFF.

The genes are TRBV12-3 or TRBV12-4 and TRBJ1-1; 8 nucleotides match TRBD1. Losses at the gene ends were 5 bases for V and 2 bases for J; bases not matched to a gene: 4. This CDR3 is 14 amino acids long. The CDR3 loop is CASSPTGENTEAFF. The CDR3 region has the DNA TGTGCCAGCAGTCCGACAGGGGAAAACACTGAAGCTTTCTTT.

The V and J genes are TRBV20-1 and TRBJ1-5; 10 bases fit TRBD1. Germline trimming cut 0 bases from V and 7 bases from J; bases unmatched to any gene: 9. This CDR3 is built from 16 residues. CDR1 is DFQATT, CDR2 SNEGSKA, per germline (reference sequence). This chain's CDR3 is CSARDEFGTGVQPQHF. The CDR3 coding sequence is TGCAGTGCTAGAGATGAGTTTGGGACAGGGGTACAGCCCCAGCATTTT.

This clonotype was seen ten or more times. The chain is built from TRBV4-3 and TRBJ2-3; 9 bases line up with TRBD2. Germline-derived CDR1 and CDR2 are LGHNA and YSLEER. J gave up 8 bases and V 0 bases, and 9 bases lay outside the gene matches. The CDR3 is 16 residues long. CDR3 residues: CASSQDQAGGKGTQYF. The CDR3 nucleotides read TGCGCCAGCAGCCAAGATCAGGCGGGGGGGAAGGGTACGCAGTATTTT.

This clonotype was recorded once. The chain recombines TRBV6-1 with TRBJ2-1; weak D call: TRBD1 (6 bases). V was pared by 5 bases and J by 2 bases, with 13 bases between. Germline CDR1 and CDR2: MNHNS and SASEGT. The CDR3 consists of 15 residues. The CDR3 spells CASSPGHPPYNEQFF. In DNA form, the CDR3 reads TGTGCCAGCAGTCCGGGACACCCTCCCTACAATGAGCAGTTCTTC.

The chain joins TRBV9 to TRBJ1-1, with D possibly TRBD1 on 5 matching bases. The CDR3 length is 13 residues. The germline V gene encodes CDR1 SGDLS and CDR2 YYNGEE. Trimming shortened V by 0 bases and J by 5 bases, and 8 bases separated the two germline ends. The CDR3 region is CASSVGGETEAFF. CDR3 bases: TGTGCCAGCAGCGTAGGAGGGGAAACTGAAGCTTTCTTT. Together with reference TRBV9 and TRBJ1-1, the CDR3 gives the full variable domain: DSGVTQTPKHLITATGQRVTLRCSPRSGDLSVYWYQQSLDQGLQFLIQYYNGEERAKGNILERFSAQQFPDLHSELNLSSLELGDSALYFCASSVGGETEAFFGQGTRLTVV.

The rearrangement links TRBV2 to TRBJ2-7; D is uncertain. Germline assignment: CDR1 SNHLY and CDR2 FYNNEI. The CDR3 is 18 amino acids. Trimming stripped 5 bases from V and 1 base from J, with 24 bases between. The CDR3: CASSLGPFKLLASYEQYF. DNA for the CDR3: TGTGCCAGCAGTCTAGGGCCTTTTAAACTCCTCGCGTCCTACGAGCAGTACTTC.

The sample holds a few counts of this clonotype. Written as DNA, the CDR3 is TGTGCCAGCAGTGAATCTGGGACCCAGTACTTC. Translation gives CASSESGTQYF. The chain couples TRBV6-1 to TRBJ2-5; D is unclear. The CDR3 loop spans 11 amino acids. V dropped 2 bases and J dropped 7 bases, with 5 bases sitting between them. The germline V gene encodes CDR1 MNHNS and CDR2 SASEGT.

The chain employs TRBV6-5 and TRBJ1-2; possible D gene TRBD1, 5 bases. The CDR3 loop spans 14 amino acids. In germline, CDR1 is MNHEY, CDR2 SVGAGI. Trimming cost V 4 bases and J 3 bases, with 12 bases left between them. CDR3 coding DNA: TGTGCCAGCAGTTTGACAGAGTTCTACTATGGCTACACCTTC. Translation: CASSLTEFYYGYTF.